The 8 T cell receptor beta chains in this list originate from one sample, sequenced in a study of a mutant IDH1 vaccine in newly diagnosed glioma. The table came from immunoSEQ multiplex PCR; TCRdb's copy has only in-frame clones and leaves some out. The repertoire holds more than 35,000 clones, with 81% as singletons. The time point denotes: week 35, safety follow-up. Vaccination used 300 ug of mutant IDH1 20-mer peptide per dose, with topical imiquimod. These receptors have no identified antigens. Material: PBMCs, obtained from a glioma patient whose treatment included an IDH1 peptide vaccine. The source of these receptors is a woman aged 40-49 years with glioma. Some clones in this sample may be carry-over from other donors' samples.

In nucleotides, the CDR3 is TGTGCCAGCAGCTTAGTTGACAGTATCCCCCTCCACTTT. This encodes CASSLVDSIPLHF. The chain uses TRBV7-9 and TRBJ1-6, with TRBD1 as a possible D gene (5 bases). Trimming cost V 1 base and J 13 bases, with 11 bases left between them. The CDR3 spans 13 residues. The germline V gene encodes CDR1 SEHNR and CDR2 FQNEAQ (reference sequence).

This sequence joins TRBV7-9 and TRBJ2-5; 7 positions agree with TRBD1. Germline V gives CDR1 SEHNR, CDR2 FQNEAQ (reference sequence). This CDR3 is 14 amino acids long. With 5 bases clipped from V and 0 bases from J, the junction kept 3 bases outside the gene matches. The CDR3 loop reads CASSVQGYQETQYF. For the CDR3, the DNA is TGTGCCAGCAGCGTACAGGGGTACCAAGAGACCCAGTACTTC.

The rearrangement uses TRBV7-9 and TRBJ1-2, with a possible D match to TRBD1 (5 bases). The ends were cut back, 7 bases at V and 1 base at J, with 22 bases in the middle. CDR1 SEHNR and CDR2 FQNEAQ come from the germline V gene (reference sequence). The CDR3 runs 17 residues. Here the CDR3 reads CASTENARGPLNYGYTF. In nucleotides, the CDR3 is TGTGCCAGCACCGAAAACGCCCGGGGACCGCTTAACTATGGCTACACCTTC.

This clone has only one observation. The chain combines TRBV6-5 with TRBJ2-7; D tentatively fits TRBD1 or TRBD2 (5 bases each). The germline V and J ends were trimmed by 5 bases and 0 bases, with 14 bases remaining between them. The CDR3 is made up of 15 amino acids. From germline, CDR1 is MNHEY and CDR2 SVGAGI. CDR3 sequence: CASSPRVGGSYEQYF. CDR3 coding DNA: TGTGCCAGCAGTCCCAGGGTCGGAGGCTCCTACGAGCAGTACTTC.

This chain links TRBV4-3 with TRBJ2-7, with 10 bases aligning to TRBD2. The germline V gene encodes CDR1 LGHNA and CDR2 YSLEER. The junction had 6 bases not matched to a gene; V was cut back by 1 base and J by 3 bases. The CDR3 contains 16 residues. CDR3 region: CASSQGPSGGLYEQYF. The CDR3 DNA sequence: TGCGCCAGCAGCCAAGGACCTAGCGGGGGCCTCTACGAGCAGTACTTC.

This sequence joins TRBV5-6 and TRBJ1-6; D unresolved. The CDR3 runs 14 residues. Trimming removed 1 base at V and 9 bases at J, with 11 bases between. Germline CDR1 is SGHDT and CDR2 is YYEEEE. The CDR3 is CASSLKRFGSPLHF. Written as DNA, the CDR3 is TGTGCCAGCAGCTTGAAAAGGTTTGGTTCACCCCTCCACTTT.

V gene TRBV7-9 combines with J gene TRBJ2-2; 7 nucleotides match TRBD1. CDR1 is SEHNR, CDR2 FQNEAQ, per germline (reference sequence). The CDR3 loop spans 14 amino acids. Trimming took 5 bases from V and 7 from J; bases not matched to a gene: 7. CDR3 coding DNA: TGTGCCAGCAGCGCCTTGACAGGGCACGGGGAGCTGTTTTTT. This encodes CASSALTGHGELFF.

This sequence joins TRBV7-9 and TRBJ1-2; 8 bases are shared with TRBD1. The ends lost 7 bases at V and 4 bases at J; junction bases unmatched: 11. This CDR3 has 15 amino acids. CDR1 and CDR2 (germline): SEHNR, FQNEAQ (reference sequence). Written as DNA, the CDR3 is TGTGCCAGCACTGCGGTCGGACAGGGAGGCTATGGCTACACCTTC. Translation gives CASTAVGQGGYGYTF. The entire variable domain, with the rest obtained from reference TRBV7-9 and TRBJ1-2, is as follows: DTGVSQNPRHKITKRGQNVTFRCDPISEHNRLYWYRQTLGQGPEFLTYFQNEAQLEKSRLLSDRFSAERPKGSFSTLEIQRTEQGDSAMYLCASTAVGQGGYGYTFGSGTRLTVV.